The 16 T cell receptor beta chains below all came from one sample that was sequenced in a study of human T cells and chemical hapten exposure. TCRdb redid the calling of the RACE reads with MiXCR, one entry per CDR3 protein. The data show 95,000 to 150,000 distinct CDR3 sequences, 13% seen once. Time point meaning: pre-sensitization, week 0. Described treatment: therapeutic diphenylcyclopropenone sensitization with weekly scalp DPC. The material was whole blood, obtained in connection with sensitization to the hapten diphenylcyclopropenone (DPC). Receptors were obtained from a young woman with alopecia areata. Some clones in this sample may be carry-over from other donors' samples.

The V and J genes are TRBV29-1 and TRBJ2-7, with TRBD1 identical over 8 bases. CDR1 and CDR2 from the germline V gene are SQVTM and ANQGSEA. Trimming took 7 bases from V and 3 from J; bases not matched to a gene: 5. CDR3 size: 12 residues. The CDR3 loop is CSARDRIYEQYF. CDR3 coding DNA: TGCAGCGCCCGGGACAGGATCTACGAGCAGTACTTC.

This clonotype was seen more than once but under ten times. The J gene is TRBJ1-1, the V gene TRBV29-1, with a tentative D call TRBD1 (5 bases). Trimming stripped 4 bases from V and 3 bases from J, with 9 bases between. Looked up from germline, CDR1 is SQVTM and CDR2 is ANQGSEA. This CDR3 has 12 amino acids. The CDR3 DNA reads TGCAGCGTTGTTGGAGGGGACACTGAAGCTTTCTTT. Amino acids: CSVVGGDTEAFF.

A remark on this clonotype: A much larger clone sits a single nucleotide away, making a read error possible. The chain recombines TRBV14 with TRBJ1-1, with a possible D match to TRBD1 (5 bases). V was shortened by 1 base and J by 5 bases, with 11 bases between the two germline ends. CDR3 length: 14 residues. In germline, CDR1 is SGHDN, CDR2 FVKESK. The CDR3 DNA reads TGTGCCAGCAGCCAAGTGACAGCGAGGACTGAAGCTTTCTTT. Translating gives CASSQVTARTEAFF.

This clonotype was counted a few times. In DNA form, the CDR3 reads TGTGCCAGCAGTTTTGGGAGGACGGCTAATGAAAAACTGTTTTTT. Amino acid sequence: CASSFGRTANEKLFF. V is TRBV27 and J is TRBJ1-4; D is undetermined. The CDR3 runs to 15 residues. Germline V CDR1 and CDR2: MNHEY, SMNVEV (reference sequence). The V end was cut by 3 bases, the J end by 3 bases, with 11 bases between.

This clonotype was seen a handful of times. The chain recombines TRBV6-2 or TRBV6-3 with TRBJ1-1, with 8 bases aligning to TRBD1. V gave up 2 bases and J gave up 7 bases; unmatched junction bases: 3. Germline CDR1 is MNHEY and CDR2 is SVGEGT. The CDR3 extends over 13 amino acids. The CDR3 here is CASSYGQGIEAFF. Here the CDR3 DNA reads TGTGCCAGCAGTTACGGACAGGGTATTGAAGCTTTCTTT.

This clonotype was seen at least ten times. The chain carries TRBV21-1 and TRBJ2-5. TRBV21-1 represents a pseudogene. This CDR3 contains 17 residues. CDR3: CASSKPKGDILPETQYF. The DNA of the CDR3 is TGTGCCAGCAGCAAACCCAAAGGAGACATATTGCCAGAGACCCAGTACTTC.

This clonotype showed up many times. The gene calls are TRBV6-5 and TRBJ1-4; no firm D call. V lost 4 bases, J lost 7 bases, and 13 bases lay in between. Looked up from germline, CDR1 is MNHEY and CDR2 is SVGAGI. The CDR3 length is 14 residues. CDR3 protein: CASSSLGFGEKLFF. The CDR3 nucleotides are TGTGCCAGCAGTTCTTTGGGGTTTGGTGAAAAACTGTTTTTT.

This clonotype was seen many times. The rearrangement joins TRBV6-1 to TRBJ1-5; 12 nucleotides line up with TRBD1. Per germline, CDR1 MNHNS and CDR2 SASEGT. Trimming cost V 7 bases and J 8 bases; bases outside gene matches: 9. The CDR3 is 15 residues long. For the CDR3, the DNA is TGTGCCAGCACTGGGACAGGGGGCGCGGTCGAGCCCCAGCATTTT. Protein: CASTGTGGAVEPQHF.

This clonotype came up many times. The CDR3: CASSLRGNGALHF. The CDR3, as DNA: TGTGCCAGCAGCTTACGAGGGAACGGTGCCCTCCACTTT. The chain recombines TRBV7-2 with TRBJ1-6; D call uncertain. V was shortened by 2 bases and J by 14 bases, with 13 bases between the two germline ends. This CDR3 comprises 13 residues. The germline gives CDR1 SGHTA, CDR2 FQGNSA.

The V and J genes are TRBV6-2 or TRBV6-3 and TRBJ1-2; no clear D. The CDR3 is 13 amino acids. Germline values: CDR1 MNHEY, CDR2 SVGEGT. Deletions cut 7 bases from V and 4 bases from J, with 13 bases between. This CDR3 reads CASTREHGYGYTF. Here the CDR3 DNA reads TGTGCCAGCACCCGGGAGCATGGCTATGGCTACACCTTC.

A few counts support this clonotype. J is TRBJ2-7 and V is TRBV29-1; D might be TRBD2 (5 bases). Germline values: CDR1 SQVTM, CDR2 ANQGSEA. The CDR3 contains 12 residues. V was clipped by 7 bases and J by 6 bases, with 16 bases between them. In DNA, the CDR3 is TGCAGCGCACGAACGCTAGCTTCCGAGCAGTACTTC. As protein: CSARTLASEQYF.

J is TRBJ2-1 and V is TRBV28; 8 bases fit TRBD1. Germline CDR1 is MDHEN and CDR2 is SYDVKM. V shed 5 bases and J 5 bases; nucleotides not matched to a gene: 8. The CDR3 is 15 amino acids. The CDR3, as DNA: TGTGCCAGCAGTGGATCGGACAGGGTGAACAATGAGCAGTTCTTC. This gives the protein CASSGSDRVNNEQFF.

V gene TRBV27 combines with J gene TRBJ1-5; D may be TRBD1 (5 bases). This CDR3 has 13 amino acids. Per the germline V gene, CDR1 is MNHEY and CDR2 is SMNVEV (reference sequence). With 8 bases removed from V and 7 bases from J, the gap between germline ends came to 15 bases. The CDR3 coding sequence is TGTGCCAGCCGGGAGACAGATAACCAGCCCCAGCATTTT. The encoded protein is CASRETDNQPQHF.

The J gene is TRBJ2-7, the V gene TRBV6-1; 10 nucleotides match TRBD1. CDR3 length: 14 residues. CDR1 MNHNS and CDR2 SASEGT come from the germline V gene. The junction had 5 bases not matched to a gene; V was cut back by 7 bases and J by 2 bases. The CDR3 is CASTGTGVAYEQYF. Written as DNA, the CDR3 is TGTGCCAGCACGGGGACAGGGGTCGCCTACGAGCAGTACTTC.

The genes are TRBV4-1 and TRBJ2-7; D might be TRBD1 or TRBD2, each matching 6 bases. Germline-derived CDR1 and CDR2 are MGHRA and YSYEKL. The CDR3 runs 17 residues. V was shortened by 3 bases and J by 1 base, with 19 bases between the two germline ends. The DNA for the CDR3 is TGCGCCAGCAGCCAGACCCCCTCCGGGGGCGTTTCCTACGAGCAGTACTTC. Translated: CASSQTPSGGVSYEQYF.

The chain joins TRBV7-6 to TRBJ1-5, with D possibly matching TRBD1 (6 bases). Looked up from germline, CDR1 is SGHVS and CDR2 is FNYEAQ. The CDR3 contains 13 residues. The germline V and J ends were trimmed by 5 bases and 4 bases, with 9 bases remaining between them. CDR3 loop: CASSPDRNQPQHF. The DNA of the CDR3 is TGTGCCAGCAGCCCCGACAGGAATCAGCCCCAGCATTTT.